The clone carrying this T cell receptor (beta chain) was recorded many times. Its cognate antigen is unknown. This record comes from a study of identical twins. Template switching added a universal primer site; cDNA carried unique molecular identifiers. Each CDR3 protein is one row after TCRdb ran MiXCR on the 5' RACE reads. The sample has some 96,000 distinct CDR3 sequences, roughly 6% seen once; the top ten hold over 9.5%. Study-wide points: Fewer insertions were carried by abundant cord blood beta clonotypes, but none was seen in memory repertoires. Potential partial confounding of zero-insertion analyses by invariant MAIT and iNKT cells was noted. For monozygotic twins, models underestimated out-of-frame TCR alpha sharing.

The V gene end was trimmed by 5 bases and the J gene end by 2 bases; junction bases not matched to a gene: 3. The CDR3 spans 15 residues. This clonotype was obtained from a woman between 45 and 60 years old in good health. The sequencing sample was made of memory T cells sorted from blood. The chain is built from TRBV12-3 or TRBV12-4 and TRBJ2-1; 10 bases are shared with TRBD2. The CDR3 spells CASSQSGRAYNEQFF. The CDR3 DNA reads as TGTGCCAGCAGTCAGAGCGGGAGGGCCTACAATGAGCAGTTCTTC.